The 27 T cell receptor beta chains below all came from one sample that was sequenced in a study of blood T cells in healthy people across ages. Primed by a sample-barcoded 5' primer and a J-beta primer mix, a second PCR proceeded for roughly 6 to 12 cycles. TCRdb redid the calling of the 5' RACE reads with MiXCR, one entry per CDR3 protein. Of about 2 million distinct CDR3 sequences in the sample, 49% are singletons; the top ten hold around 2.1%. Material for sequencing was blood. The receptors originated from a woman aged 35 to 49 in good health.

The chain is built from TRBV12-3 or TRBV12-4 and TRBJ2-3; TRBD1 or TRBD2 may be the D gene (6 bases each). This CDR3 has 14 amino acids. V gave up 6 bases and J gave up 3 bases, with 13 bases separating them. CDR3 coding DNA: TGTGCCAGCAGGACTAGAGGGGGGACAGATACGCAGTATTTT. As protein: CASRTRGGTDTQYF.

The J gene is TRBJ2-3, the V gene TRBV7-8; 7 positions agree with TRBD2. The ends lost 1 base at V and 3 bases at J; junction bases unmatched: 10. Germline assignment: CDR1 SGHVS and CDR2 FQNEAQ. CDR3 length: 17 amino acids. DNA of the CDR3: TGTGCCAGCAGCTTAGATGAGGCGGGGGTGGTGACAGATACGCAGTATTTT. Its translation: CASSLDEAGVVTDTQYF.

This clonotype was found a few times. The rearrangement links TRBV12-3 or TRBV12-4 to TRBJ2-5, with TRBD1 identical over 9 bases. Trimming took 4 bases from V and 0 from J; bases not matched to a gene: 6. CDR3 length: 16 amino acids. The CDR3 DNA reads TGTGCCAGCAGTTCCGGGACAGGGTTTGACCAAGAGACCCAGTACTTC. Protein product: CASSSGTGFDQETQYF.

This chain uses TRBV29-1 with TRBJ2-5, with 11 bases matching TRBD2. The CDR3 runs 19 residues. Germline values: CDR1 SQVTM, CDR2 ANQGSEA. CDR3 nucleotide sequence: TGCAGTTCTACCGGAGGGGCTAGCGGGGGGTCCAGGTACCAAGAGACCCAGTACTTC. This encodes CSSTGGASGGSRYQETQYF. Variable domain in full (rest from reference TRBV29-1 and TRBJ2-5): SAVISQKPSRDICQRGTSLTIQCQVDSQVTMMFWYRQQPGQSLTLIATANQGSEATYESGFVIDKFPISRPNLTFSTLTVSNMSPEDSSIYLCSSTGGASGGSRYQETQYFGPGTRLLVL.

Concerning this clonotype: Possible read error: a much larger clone is one base away. This rearrangement joins TRBV10-3 to TRBJ2-5; D is unclear. TRBJ2-7 matches the DNA end more closely, so the J call is doubtful. Germline loops: CDR1 ENHRY, CDR2 SYGVKD. There are 12 residues in the CDR3. The CDR3 bases are TGTTCCATCAGTGAGTCCCCCTACGAGCAGTACTTC. As protein: CSISESPYEQYF.

The J gene is TRBJ2-5, the V gene TRBV15, with D possibly matching TRBD1 (5 bases). The CDR3 totals 13 residues. V lost 4 bases, J lost 3 bases, and 9 bases lay in between. CDR1 LNHNV and CDR2 YYDKDF come from the germline V gene (reference sequence). CDR3 loop: CATSMQGEETQYF. DNA for the CDR3: TGTGCCACCAGCATGCAGGGTGAAGAGACCCAGTACTTC.

This rearrangement joins TRBV6-2 or TRBV6-3 to TRBJ1-5; the D gene is possibly TRBD1 (5 bases). The V gene's germline CDR1 is MNHEY and CDR2 SVGEGT. Trimming pared 4 bases from V and 9 bases from J, leaving 13 bases between. The CDR3 loop spans 13 amino acids. Here the CDR3 reads CASSWDPMGPQHF. CDR3 bases: TGTGCCAGCAGTTGGGACCCCATGGGGCCCCAGCATTTT.

This clonotype has just a few counts. The chain uses TRBV6-5 and TRBJ2-5; TRBD1 agrees at 7 bases. The germline gives CDR1 MNHEY, CDR2 SVGAGI. J gave up 5 bases and V 6 bases, and 6 bases lay outside the gene matches. This CDR3 region has 13 residues. Written as DNA, the CDR3 is TGTGCCAGCAGGCAGACAGGGATGGAGACCCAGTACTTC. Encoded protein: CASRQTGMETQYF.

With respect to this clonotype: Germline and junction disagree at one end, which may indicate a read error. CDR3 residues: CASSLPDRGDQGTQYF. CDR3 sequence (DNA): TGTGCCAGCAGTCTCCCGGACAGGGGGGATCAAGGGACCCAGTACTTC. The chain combines TRBV28 with TRBJ2-5; 10 bases align to TRBD1. The CDR3 loop spans 16 amino acids. In germline, CDR1 is MDHEN, CDR2 SYDVKM.

Details on this clonotype: Its ends do not fully match the called genes, so a read error is possible. V gene TRBV6-5 combines with J gene TRBJ2-1; no definite D call. The CDR3 loop spans 14 amino acids. The germline CDR1 and CDR2 sequences are MNHEY and SVGAGI. In DNA form, the CDR3 reads TGTGTCAGCAGTAGACCGGGCCAGTACAATGAGCAGTTCTTC. Translated, it gives CVSSRPGQYNEQFF.

The table lists this clonotype with many counts. The rearrangement uses TRBV18 and TRBJ1-5; D is ambiguous. Trimming stripped 8 bases from V and 7 bases from J, with 12 bases between. Germline V gene data show CDR1 as KGHSH and CDR2 as LQKENI. The CDR3 extends over 12 amino acids. The CDR3 bases are TGTGCCAGCAGCCCCCCGGGGCAGCCCCAGCATTTT. This translates into CASSPPGQPQHF.

This clonotype was recorded a few times. V and J are TRBV20-1 and TRBJ2-3, with D perhaps being TRBD1 or TRBD2 (5 bases each). Germline V gene sequence: CDR1 DFQATT, CDR2 SNEGSKA (reference sequence). This CDR3 is built from 15 residues. Trimming shortened V by 1 base and J by 2 bases, and 13 bases separated the two germline ends. The CDR3 loop is CSARGGSIYTDTQYF. CDR3 nucleotides: TGCAGTGCTAGAGGGGGGTCTATTTACACAGATACGCAGTATTTT.

Here the CDR3 DNA reads TGTGCCAGCAGTTTATATCGACTAGCGGGGGGTAATGAGCAGTTCTTC. Translating it yields CASSLYRLAGGNEQFF. The chain is built from TRBV12-3 or TRBV12-4 and TRBJ2-1, with TRBD2 identical over 13 bases. With 2 bases clipped from V and 7 bases from J, the junction kept 5 bases outside the gene matches. The CDR3 has 16 amino acids.

The rearrangement joins TRBV11-2 to TRBJ2-6, with 10 positions matching TRBD2. The J segment lost 1 base and the V segment lost 5 bases, leaving 8 bases of the junction unmatched. Germline V gives CDR1 SGHAT, CDR2 FQNNGV. The CDR3 has 18 amino acids. The CDR3, as DNA: TGTGCCAGCAGCAAAGGGACTAGCGCTGGGTCTGGGGCCAACGTCCTGACTTTC. Its translation: CASSKGTSAGSGANVLTF.

The chain combines TRBV7-2 with TRBJ2-7; 8 nucleotides agree with TRBD1. Germline CDR1 is SGHTA and CDR2 is FQGNSA. CDR3 size: 15 residues. Germline trimming cut 2 bases from V and 5 bases from J; bases unmatched to any gene: 8. The CDR3 DNA reads as TGTGCCAGCAGCTTAAGCGCAGGGGGCTTCAACGAGCAGTACTTC. Protein sequence: CASSLSAGGFNEQYF.

Only a few counts were recorded for this clonotype. The genes are TRBV27 and TRBJ2-4; D may be TRBD1 (5 bases). This CDR3 comprises 15 residues. CDR1 is MNHEY and CDR2 is SMNVEV in the germline V gene (reference sequence). The V end was cut by 0 bases, the J end by 1 base, with 7 bases between. The CDR3 reads CASSLSAGAKNIQYF. Written as DNA, the CDR3 is TGTGCCAGCAGTTTATCGGCAGGGGCCAAAAACATTCAGTACTTC.

The V call is TRBV5-1, the J call TRBJ2-5, with a tentative D call TRBD2 (6 bases). The CDR3 consists of 14 residues. Trimming left V 5 bases short and J 11 bases short, with 22 bases between. Germline-derived CDR1 and CDR2 are SGHRS and YFSETQ. The CDR3 coding sequence is TGCGCCAGCAGAATCCGGGACTCTCACAATGAGCAGTACTTC. It is translated as CASRIRDSHNEQYF. The full variable domain, completed using reference TRBV5-1 and TRBJ2-5, is KAGVTQTPRYLIKTRGQQVTLSCSPISGHRSVSWYQQTPGQGLQFLFEYFSETQRNKGNFPGRFSGRQFSNSRSEMNVSTLELGDSALYLCASRIRDSHNEQYFGPGTRLLVL.

The chain is built from TRBV7-9 and TRBJ2-5, with D possibly TRBD2 on 5 matching bases. Trimming left V 5 bases short and J 4 bases short, with 14 bases between. The CDR3 has 14 amino acids. Germline V lookup: CDR1 SEHNR, CDR2 FQNEAQ (reference sequence). In nucleotides, the CDR3 is TGTGCCAGCAGCCAGCGGTTGAGCCTAGAGACCCAGTACTTC. Translated: CASSQRLSLETQYF.

Many counts were recorded for this clonotype. The genes are TRBV20-1 and TRBJ2-5; 14 bases fit TRBD2. J was trimmed by 5 bases and V by 5 bases; bases with no gene match: 4. Germline V gene sequence: CDR1 DFQATT, CDR2 SNEGSKA (reference sequence). This CDR3 is 14 amino acids long. In nucleotides, the CDR3 is TGCAGTGCTCGACTAGCGGGGGGGCTTGAGACCCAGTACTTC. As protein: CSARLAGGLETQYF.

The genes are TRBV20-1 and TRBJ1-2; 7 bases align to TRBD1. The junction had 12 bases not matched to a gene; V was cut back by 6 bases and J by 8 bases. The CDR3 has 13 amino acids. Germline values: CDR1 DFQATT, CDR2 SNEGSKA (reference sequence). The CDR3, as DNA: TGCAGTGCCACCTCCGGGACAGCCAGGGGCTACACCTTC. Encoded protein: CSATSGTARGYTF.

The chain recombines TRBV5-1 with TRBJ1-2, with unresolved D. Germline values: CDR1 SGHRS, CDR2 YFSETQ. The CDR3 covers 14 residues. V was trimmed by 5 bases and J by 3 bases, leaving 14 bases between them. CDR3 protein: CASRPAGQDYGYTF. CDR3 nucleotide sequence: TGCGCCAGCAGACCGGCGGGCCAGGACTATGGCTACACCTTC.

This clonotype appeared a few times. The chain recombines TRBV4-1 with TRBJ1-2; TRBD1 might be the D (5 bases). CDR1 is MGHRA and CDR2 is YSYEKL in the germline V gene. This CDR3 comprises 15 residues. Trimming removed 1 base from V and 3 bases from J, with 12 bases in between. The CDR3 bases are TGCGCCAGCAGCCAAGGCCCAGACAGCCACTATGGCTACACCTTC. Translating it yields CASSQGPDSHYGYTF.

This chain connects TRBV6-5 to TRBJ2-1; D tentatively fits TRBD1 or TRBD2 (6 bases each). Trimming took off 6 bases at V and 3 bases at J, with 18 bases between the two ends. The CDR3 totals 16 residues. Germline CDR1 reads MNHEY; CDR2 reads SVGAGI. In DNA form, the CDR3 reads TGTGCCAGCAGCCCCCTCTCGGGGGCCCTCTACAATGAGCAGTTCTTC. It is translated as CASSPLSGALYNEQFF.

The V gene is TRBV6-5, the J gene TRBJ2-3; perhaps TRBD1 as D (6 bases). Trimming shortened V by 5 bases and J by 6 bases, and 12 bases separated the two germline ends. Germline V gives CDR1 MNHEY, CDR2 SVGAGI. The length of the CDR3 is 13 residues. DNA for the CDR3: TGTGCCAGCAGTGACGCCACAGGGGATACGCAGTATTTT. This gives the protein CASSDATGDTQYF.

The rearrangement links TRBV28 to TRBJ1-2, with D unclear. The germline gives CDR1 MDHEN, CDR2 SYDVKM. The CDR3 is made up of 14 amino acids. V lost 2 bases to trimming and J lost 4 bases, with 11 bases between them. The CDR3 reads CASSLKARAYGYTF. CDR3 nucleotide sequence: TGTGCCAGCAGTTTAAAGGCCCGGGCCTATGGCTACACCTTC.

This clonotype was seen repeatedly, ten times or more. The chain combines TRBV29-1 with TRBJ2-7; 11 positions agree with TRBD1. The J segment lost 4 bases and the V segment lost 3 bases, leaving 5 bases of the junction unmatched. The CDR3 length is 14 residues. Germline values: CDR1 SQVTM, CDR2 ANQGSEA. The CDR3 sequence: CSVEGQGGAYEQYF. CDR3 DNA sequence: TGCAGCGTTGAGGGACAGGGGGGAGCGTACGAGCAGTACTTC.

The chain employs TRBV2 and TRBJ2-3; D possibly corresponds to TRBD1 (6 bases). The CDR3 loop spans 15 amino acids. CDR1 SNHLY and CDR2 FYNNEI come from the germline V gene. The germline V and J ends were trimmed by 6 bases and 1 base, with 14 bases remaining between them. CDR3 region: CASRTQGTRTDTQYF. The CDR3 coding sequence is TGTGCCAGCAGGACACAGGGAACCCGCACAGATACGCAGTATTTT.